This paragraph covers one T cell receptor (beta chain) sequence. What it recognizes is unknown. Study donors comprised healthy, HIV-negative adults devoid of recent acute infection or vaccination. Germline assignment: CDR1 SGHDT and CDR2 YYEEEE. V was trimmed by 0 bases and J by 2 bases, leaving 12 bases between them. This CDR3 has 16 amino acids. This sample is drawn from a study of shared clonotypes between healthy human individuals. About the research overall: Three plates each covered CD4 naive and memory; CD8 naive two, CD8 memory one. Study findings and constraints: Despite large depth, sorted-subset datasets appeared incompletely sequenced.

Data came from immunoSEQ multiplex PCR; TCRdb stores just in-frame clones and leaves some out. The sample lists roughly 1,600,000 clones; 98% to 99% were seen once. The sample was naive CD4+ T cells sorted from blood. Described subset: CD45RA+ positively selected. The source is a man younger than 40 in good health. The V and J genes are TRBV5-6 and TRBJ1-3; no clear D. The CDR3 here is CASSLGVGGAGNTIYF. The CDR3 coding sequence is TGTGCCAGCAGCTTGGGGGTCGGAGGTGCTGGAAACACCATATATTTT.